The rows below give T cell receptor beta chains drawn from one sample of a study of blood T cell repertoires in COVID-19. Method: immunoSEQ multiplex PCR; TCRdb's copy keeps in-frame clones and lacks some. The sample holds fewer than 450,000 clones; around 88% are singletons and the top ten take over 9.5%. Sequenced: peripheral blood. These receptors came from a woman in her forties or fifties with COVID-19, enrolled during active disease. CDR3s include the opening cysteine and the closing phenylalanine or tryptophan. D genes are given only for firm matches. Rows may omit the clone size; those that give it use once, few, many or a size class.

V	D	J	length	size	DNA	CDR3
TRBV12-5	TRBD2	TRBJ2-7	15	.	TGTGCTAGTGGTTTGGGGACTAGGGGTTTGTTCGAGCAGTACTTC	CASGLGTRGLFEQYF
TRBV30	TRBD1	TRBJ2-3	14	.	TGTGCCTGGAGTGAGACAGGGCCGCCAGATACGCAGTATTTT	CAWSETGPPDTQYF
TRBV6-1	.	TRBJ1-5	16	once	TGTGCCAGCAGTGAAGCGAGACAGACGACTCGGCAGCCCCAGCATTTT	CASSEARQTTRQPQHF
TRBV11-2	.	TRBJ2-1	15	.	TGTGCCAGCAGGAAACCGGCCCGGGGGAAAAATGAGCAGTTCTTC	CASRKPARGKNEQFF
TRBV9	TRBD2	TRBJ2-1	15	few	TGTGCCAGCAGCGTACGGGAGGGCCAAGGGGGTGAGCAGTTCTTC	CASSVREGQGGEQFF
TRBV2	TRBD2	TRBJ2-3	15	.	TGTGCCAGCATAGCAGCGGGGTATGGCACAGATACGCAGTATTTT	CASIAAGYGTDTQYF
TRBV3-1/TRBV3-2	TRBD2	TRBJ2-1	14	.	TGTGCCAGCAGCCGGACTAGCACCTACAATGAGCAGTTCTTC	CASSRTSTYNEQFF
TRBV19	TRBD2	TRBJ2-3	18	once	TGTGCCAGTAGTAGGGGACTAGCGGGGGGGCCTAGCACAGATACGCAGTATTTT	CASSRGLAGGPSTDTQYF
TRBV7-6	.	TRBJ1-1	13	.	TGTGCCAGCAGCTACGGGGAGGACACTGAAGCTTTCTTT	CASSYGEDTEAFF
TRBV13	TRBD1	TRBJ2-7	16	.	TGTGCCAGCAGCGCCGGGACAGGGGCCTTCTCCTACGAGCAGTACTTC	CASSAGTGAFSYEQYF
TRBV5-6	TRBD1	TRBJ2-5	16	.	TGTGCCAGCAGCTTTGGGACAGGGGGTTATATGGAGACCCAGTACTTC	CASSFGTGGYMETQYF
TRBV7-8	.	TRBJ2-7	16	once	TGTGCCAGCAGCTTAGCGGGGCAGGGGATAGGCTACGAGCAGTACTTC	CASSLAGQGIGYEQYF
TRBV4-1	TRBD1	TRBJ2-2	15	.	TGCGCCAGCACGAGGGGGCAGGGGGACACCGGGGAGCTGTTTTTT	CASTRGQGDTGELFF
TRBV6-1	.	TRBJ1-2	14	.	TGTGCCAGCAGTGAAAGGGGCGCAAGCTATGGCTACACCTTC	CASSERGASYGYTF
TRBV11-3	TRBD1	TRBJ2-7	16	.	TGTGCCAGCAGCCTAGGGGAGGACAGGGTACCCTACGAGCAGTACTTC	CASSLGEDRVPYEQYF
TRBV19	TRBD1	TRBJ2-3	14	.	TGTGCCAGTAGTCCACAGGGGGCAGCAGATACGCAGTATTTT	CASSPQGAADTQYF
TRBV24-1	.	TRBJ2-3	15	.	TGTGCCACCAGTGATCCTAGTAAAGTCCCAGATACGCAGTATTTT	CATSDPSKVPDTQYF
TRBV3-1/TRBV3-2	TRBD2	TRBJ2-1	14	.	TGTGCCAGCAGCCTCAGCGGGGGGGCCTCTGAGCAGTTCTTC	CASSLSGGASEQFF
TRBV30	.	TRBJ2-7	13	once	TGTGCCTGGAGTAAGGGGGAAATCTACGAGCAGTACTTC	CAWSKGEIYEQYF
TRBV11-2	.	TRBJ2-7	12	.	TGTGCCAGCAGAGGGGGAGGGGACGAGCAGTACTTC	CASRGGGDEQYF
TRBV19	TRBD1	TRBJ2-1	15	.	TGTGCCAGTAGACCCAGGACAGGGGGATCGAATGAGCAGTTCTTC	CASRPRTGGSNEQFF
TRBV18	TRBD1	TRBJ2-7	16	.	TGTGCCAGCTCCCCCCCTAGGACAGGGGGCTCCTACGAGCAGTACTTC	CASSPPRTGGSYEQYF
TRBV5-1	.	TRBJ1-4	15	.	TGCGCCAGCAGGGTTTGGGGGGACGGGGATGAAAAACTGTTTTTT	CASRVWGDGDEKLFF
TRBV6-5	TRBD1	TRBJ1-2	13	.	TGTGCCAGCAGCCGGACAGGGGGCCGGGGCTACACCTTC	CASSRTGGRGYTF
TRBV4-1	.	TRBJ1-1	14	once	TGCGCCAGCAGAAACTCGGACAGAGGGACTGAAGCTTTCTTT	CASRNSDRGTEAFF
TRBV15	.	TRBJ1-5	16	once	TGTGCCACCAGCAGAGCAGGGAAATATAGCAATCAGCCCCAGCATTTT	CATSRAGKYSNQPQHF
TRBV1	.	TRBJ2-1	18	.	TGCACCAGCAGCCAAGATCAGACTAGCGGGGGGGCCGGCAATGAGCAGTTCTTC	CTSSQDQTSGGAGNEQFF
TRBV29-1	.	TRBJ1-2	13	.	TGCAGCGTACGGACGAGCGAGGGCTATGGCTACACCTTC	CSVRTSEGYGYTF
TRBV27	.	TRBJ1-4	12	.	TGTGCCAGCGGCAGGGTTGGGGAAAAACTGTTTTTT	CASGRVGEKLFF
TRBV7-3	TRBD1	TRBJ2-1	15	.	TGTGCCAGCAGCCCTGACAGGGGACCCCACAATGAGCAGTTCTTC	CASSPDRGPHNEQFF
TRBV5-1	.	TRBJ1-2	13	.	TGCGCCAGCAGCGCGGACTTTCCCTATGGCTACACCTTC	CASSADFPYGYTF
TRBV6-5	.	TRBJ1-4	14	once	TGTGCCAGCAGTACAGGGAATGTAAATGAAAAACTGTTTTTT	CASSTGNVNEKLFF
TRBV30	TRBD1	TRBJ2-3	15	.	TGTGCCTGGAGTTCTACAGGGGTAACGACAGATACGCAGTATTTT	CAWSSTGVTTDTQYF
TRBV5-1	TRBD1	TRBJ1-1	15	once	TGCGCCAGCAGCCCCGGGACAGGGGGCGCAGGTGAAGCTTTCTTT	CASSPGTGGAGEAFF
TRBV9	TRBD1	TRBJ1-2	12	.	TGTGCCAGCGGACAGGGGGCGAAGGGCTACACCTTC	CASGQGAKGYTF
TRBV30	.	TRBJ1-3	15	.	TGTGCCTGGAGTGGGACAAGAGGGGGTGGAAACACCATATATTTT	CAWSGTRGGGNTIYF
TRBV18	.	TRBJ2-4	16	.	TGTGCCAGCTCGGCGGGGGCCTCCGTAGCCAAAAACATTCAGTACTTC	CASSAGASVAKNIQYF
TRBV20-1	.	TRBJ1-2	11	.	TGCAGTGCGGAGGGACCCTATGGCTACACCTTC	CSAEGPYGYTF
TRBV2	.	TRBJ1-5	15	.	TGTGCCAGCAGTGACCGAGGGCTTGGCAATCAGCCCCAGCATTTT	CASSDRGLGNQPQHF
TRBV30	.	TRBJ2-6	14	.	TGTGCCTGGACCGATGGGGGAGGTTTGAACGTCCTGACTTTC	CAWTDGGGLNVLTF
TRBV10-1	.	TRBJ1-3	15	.	TGCGCCAGACGGGACAAATACGTCTCTGGAAACACCATATATTTT	CARRDKYVSGNTIYF